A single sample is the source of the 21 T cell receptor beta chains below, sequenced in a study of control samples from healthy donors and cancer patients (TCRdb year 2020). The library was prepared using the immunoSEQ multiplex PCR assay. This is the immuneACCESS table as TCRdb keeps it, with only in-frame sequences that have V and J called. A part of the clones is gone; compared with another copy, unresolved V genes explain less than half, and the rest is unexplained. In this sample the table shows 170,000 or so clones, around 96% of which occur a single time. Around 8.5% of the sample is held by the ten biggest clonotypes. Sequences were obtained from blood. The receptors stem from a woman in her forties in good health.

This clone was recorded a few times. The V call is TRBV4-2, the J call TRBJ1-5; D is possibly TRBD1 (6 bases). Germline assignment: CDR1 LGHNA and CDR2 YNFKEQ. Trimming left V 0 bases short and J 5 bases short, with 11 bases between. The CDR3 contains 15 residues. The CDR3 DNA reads TGTGCCAGCAGCCAAGAGCCCAGGGGATATCAGCCCCAGCATTTT. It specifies CASSQEPRGYQPQHF.

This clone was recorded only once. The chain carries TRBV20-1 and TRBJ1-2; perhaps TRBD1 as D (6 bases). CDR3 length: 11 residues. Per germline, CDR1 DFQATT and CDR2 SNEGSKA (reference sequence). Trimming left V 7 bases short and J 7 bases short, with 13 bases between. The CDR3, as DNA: TGCAGTGTGGGGGGGCGAGGTGGCTACACCTTC. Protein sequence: CSVGGRGGYTF.

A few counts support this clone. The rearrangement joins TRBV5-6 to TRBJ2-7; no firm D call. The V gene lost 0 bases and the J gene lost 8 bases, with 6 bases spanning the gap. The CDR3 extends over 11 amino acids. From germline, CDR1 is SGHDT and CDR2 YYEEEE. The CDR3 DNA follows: TGTGCCAGCAGCTTGGCCAATAAGCAGTACTTC. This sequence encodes CASSLANKQYF.

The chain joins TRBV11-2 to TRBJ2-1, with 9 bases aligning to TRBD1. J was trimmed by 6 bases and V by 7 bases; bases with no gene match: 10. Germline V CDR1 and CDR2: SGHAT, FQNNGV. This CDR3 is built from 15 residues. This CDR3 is CASNPLGQGFNEQFF. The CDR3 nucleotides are TGTGCCAGCAACCCGCTGGGACAGGGATTCAATGAGCAGTTCTTC. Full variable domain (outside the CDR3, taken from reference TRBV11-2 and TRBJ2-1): EAGVAQSPRYKIIEKRQSVAFWCNPISGHATLYWYQQILGQGPKLLIQFQNNGVVDDSQLPKDRFSAERLKGVDSTLKIQPAKLEDSAVYLCASNPLGQGFNEQFFGPGTRLTVL.

For the CDR3, the DNA is TGTGCCAGCAGCGTAGGATGGGGGCCAACTAATGAAAAACTGTTTTTT. Its protein is CASSVGWGPTNEKLFF. The gene calls are TRBV9 and TRBJ1-4; a possible D gene is TRBD1 (6 bases). The CDR3 loop spans 16 amino acids. V shed 0 bases and J shed 0 bases, with 9 bases lying between them. The germline V gene has CDR1 SGDLS and CDR2 YYNGEE.

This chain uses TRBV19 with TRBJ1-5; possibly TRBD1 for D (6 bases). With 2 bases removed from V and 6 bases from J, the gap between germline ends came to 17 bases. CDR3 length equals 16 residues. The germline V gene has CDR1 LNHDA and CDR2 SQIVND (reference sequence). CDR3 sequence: CASSIIRGAAVQPQHF. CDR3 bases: TGTGCCAGTAGTATAATCCGGGGGGCGGCTGTTCAGCCCCAGCATTTT.

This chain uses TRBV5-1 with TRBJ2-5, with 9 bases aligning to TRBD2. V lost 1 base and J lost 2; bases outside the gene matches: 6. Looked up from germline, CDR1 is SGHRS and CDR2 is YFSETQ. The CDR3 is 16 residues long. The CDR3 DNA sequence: TGCGCCAGCAGCTTGTGGGTAGCGGGGGCACAAGAGACCCAGTACTTC. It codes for CASSLWVAGAQETQYF. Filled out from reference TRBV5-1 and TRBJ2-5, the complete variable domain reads KAGVTQTPRYLIKTRGQQVTLSCSPISGHRSVSWYQQTPGQGLQFLFEYFSETQRNKGNFPGRFSGRQFSNSRSEMNVSTLELGDSALYLCASSLWVAGAQETQYFGPGTRLLVL.

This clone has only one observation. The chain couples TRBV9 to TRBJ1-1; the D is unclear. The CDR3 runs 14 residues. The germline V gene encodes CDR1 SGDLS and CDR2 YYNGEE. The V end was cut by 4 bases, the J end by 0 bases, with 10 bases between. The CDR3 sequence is CASSTGPVNTEAFF. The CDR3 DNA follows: TGTGCCAGCAGCACCGGACCGGTGAACACTGAAGCTTTCTTT.

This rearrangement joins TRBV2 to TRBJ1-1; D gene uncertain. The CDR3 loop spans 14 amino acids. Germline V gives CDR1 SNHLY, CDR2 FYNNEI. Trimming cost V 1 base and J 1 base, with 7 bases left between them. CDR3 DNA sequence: TGTGCCAGCAGTGAAGGCCGCAAGAACACTGAAGCTTTCTTT. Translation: CASSEGRKNTEAFF.

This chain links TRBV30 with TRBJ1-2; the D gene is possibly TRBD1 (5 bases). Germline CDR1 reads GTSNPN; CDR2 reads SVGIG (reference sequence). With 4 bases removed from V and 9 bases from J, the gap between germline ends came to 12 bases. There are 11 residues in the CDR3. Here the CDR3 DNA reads TGTGCCTGGACTGTCGGGGGGAGCTACACCTTC. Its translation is CAWTVGGSYTF.

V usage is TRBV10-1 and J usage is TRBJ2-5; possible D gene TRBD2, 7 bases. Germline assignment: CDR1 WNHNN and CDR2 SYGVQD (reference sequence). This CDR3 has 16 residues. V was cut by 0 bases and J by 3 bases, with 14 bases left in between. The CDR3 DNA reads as TGCGCCAGCAGTGAGTCGAGGGGGGCGGGAGAAGAGACCCAGTACTTC. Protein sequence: CASSESRGAGEETQYF.

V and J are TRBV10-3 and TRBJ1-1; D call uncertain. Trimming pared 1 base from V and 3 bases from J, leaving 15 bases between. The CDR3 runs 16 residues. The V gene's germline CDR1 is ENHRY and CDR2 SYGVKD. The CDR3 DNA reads TGTGCCATCAGTGAGTACTCGACAAGAAGGGACACTGAAGCTTTCTTT. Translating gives CAISEYSTRRDTEAFF.

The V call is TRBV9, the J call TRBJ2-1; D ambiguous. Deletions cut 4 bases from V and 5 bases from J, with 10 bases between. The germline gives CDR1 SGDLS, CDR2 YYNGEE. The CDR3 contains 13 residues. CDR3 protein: CASSSRGDNEQFF. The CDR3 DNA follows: TGTGCCAGCAGCTCACGTGGTGACAATGAGCAGTTCTTC.

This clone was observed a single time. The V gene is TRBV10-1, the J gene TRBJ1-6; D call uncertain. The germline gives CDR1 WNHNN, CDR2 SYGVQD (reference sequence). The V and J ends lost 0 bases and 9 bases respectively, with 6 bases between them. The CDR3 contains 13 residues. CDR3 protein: CASSESRVSPLHF. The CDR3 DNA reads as TGCGCCAGCAGTGAGTCCCGGGTTTCACCCCTCCACTTT.

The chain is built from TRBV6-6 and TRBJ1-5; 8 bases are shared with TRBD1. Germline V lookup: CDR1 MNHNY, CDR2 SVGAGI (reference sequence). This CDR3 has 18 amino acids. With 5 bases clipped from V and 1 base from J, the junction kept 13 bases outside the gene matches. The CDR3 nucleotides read TGTGCCAGCAGTCCACCGGGACAGGCTGTTTACAGCAATCAGCCCCAGCATTTT. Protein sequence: CASSPPGQAVYSNQPQHF.

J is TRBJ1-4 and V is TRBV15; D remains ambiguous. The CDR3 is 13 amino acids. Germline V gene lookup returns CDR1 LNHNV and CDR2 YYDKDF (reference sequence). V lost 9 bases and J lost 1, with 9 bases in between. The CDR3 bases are TGTGCCACAGAGGACGGAACTAATGAAAAACTGTTTTTT. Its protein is CATEDGTNEKLFF.

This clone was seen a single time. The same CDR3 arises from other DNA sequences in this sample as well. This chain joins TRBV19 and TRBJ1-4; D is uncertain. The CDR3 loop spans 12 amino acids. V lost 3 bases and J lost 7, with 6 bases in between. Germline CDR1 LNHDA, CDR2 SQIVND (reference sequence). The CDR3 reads CASSIDGEKLFF. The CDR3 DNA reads TGTGCCAGTAGTATTGACGGTGAAAAACTGTTTTTT.

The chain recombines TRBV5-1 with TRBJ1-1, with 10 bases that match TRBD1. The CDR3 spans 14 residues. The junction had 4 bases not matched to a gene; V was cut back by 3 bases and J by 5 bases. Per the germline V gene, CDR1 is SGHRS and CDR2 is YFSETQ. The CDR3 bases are TGCGCCAGCAGCTGGGGACAGGGGAGGACTGAAGCTTTCTTT. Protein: CASSWGQGRTEAFF.

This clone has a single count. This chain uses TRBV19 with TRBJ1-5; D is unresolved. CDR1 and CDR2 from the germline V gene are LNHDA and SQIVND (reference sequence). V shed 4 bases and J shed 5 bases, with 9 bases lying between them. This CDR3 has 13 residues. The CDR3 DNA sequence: TGTGCCAGTAGTAGCGGGGTTGATCAGCCCCAGCATTTT. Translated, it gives CASSSGVDQPQHF.

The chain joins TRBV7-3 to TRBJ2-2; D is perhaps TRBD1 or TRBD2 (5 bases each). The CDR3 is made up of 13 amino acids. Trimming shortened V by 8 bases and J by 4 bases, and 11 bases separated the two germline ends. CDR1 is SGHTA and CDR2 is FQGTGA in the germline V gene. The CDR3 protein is CASSAGTTGELFF. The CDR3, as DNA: TGTGCCAGCTCCGCAGGGACCACCGGGGAGCTGTTTTTT.

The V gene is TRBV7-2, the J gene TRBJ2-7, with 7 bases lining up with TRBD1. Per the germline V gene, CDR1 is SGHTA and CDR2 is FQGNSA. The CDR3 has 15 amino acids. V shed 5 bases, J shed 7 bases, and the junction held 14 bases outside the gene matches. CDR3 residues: CASSTKTGTRAEQYF. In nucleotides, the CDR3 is TGTGCCAGCAGCACTAAGACAGGGACGCGGGCTGAGCAGTACTTC.